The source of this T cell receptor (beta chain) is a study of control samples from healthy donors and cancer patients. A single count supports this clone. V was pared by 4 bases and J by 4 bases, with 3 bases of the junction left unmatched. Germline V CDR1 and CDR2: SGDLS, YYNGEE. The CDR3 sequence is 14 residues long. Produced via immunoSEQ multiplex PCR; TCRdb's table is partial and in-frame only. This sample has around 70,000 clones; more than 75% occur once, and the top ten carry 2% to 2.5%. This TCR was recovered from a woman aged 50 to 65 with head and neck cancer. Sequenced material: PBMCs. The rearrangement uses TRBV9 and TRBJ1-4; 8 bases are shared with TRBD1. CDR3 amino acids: CASSQGQVNEKLFF. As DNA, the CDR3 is TGTGCCAGCAGCCAGGGACAGGTTAATGAAAAACTGTTTTTT.